These 7 T cell receptor beta chains share one sample of origin, sequenced in a study of shared clonotypes between healthy human individuals. Assay: immunoSEQ multiplex PCR; the TCRdb copy retains only in-frame clones and omits some. The sample lists about 2.3 million clones; 85% to 95% were seen once. The sequenced sample was naive CD4+ T cells from PBMCs. Subset: CD45RA+ positively selected. The receptors were gathered from a man between 18 and 29 years old in good health. Some clones in this sample may be carry-over from other donors' samples.

This clone showed up just a few times. This sample includes further DNA sequences coding for the same CDR3. The CDR3 protein is CASSGNSYEQYF. The CDR3 nucleotides read TGTGCCAGCAGTGGGAACTCCTACGAGCAGTACTTC. The chain combines TRBV2 with TRBJ2-7; D gene unclear. Trimming took 4 bases from V and 0 from J, leaving 4 bases between them. CDR1 is SNHLY, CDR2 FYNNEI, per germline. The CDR3 totals 12 residues.

The V gene is TRBV6-6, the J gene TRBJ2-5, with D possibly matching TRBD1 (5 bases). The CDR3 covers 15 residues. The V and J ends lost 3 bases and 1 base respectively, with 12 bases between them. Germline V CDR1 and CDR2: MNHNY, SVGAGI (reference sequence). The CDR3 bases are TGTGCCAGCAGTTATGGACACCGAACCCAAGAGACCCAGTACTTC. Protein: CASSYGHRTQETQYF.

This clone was picked up a small number of times. The chain uses TRBV15 and TRBJ2-3; 9 bases align to TRBD2. The V gene's germline CDR1 is LNHNV and CDR2 YYDKDF (reference sequence). V lost 0 bases, J lost 4 bases, and 11 bases stayed unmatched. This CDR3 contains 18 residues. The CDR3: CATSRDGIVAGVADTQYF. As DNA, the CDR3 is TGTGCCACCAGCAGAGATGGTATAGTAGCGGGAGTTGCAGATACGCAGTATTTT.

J is TRBJ2-3 and V is TRBV18, with 8 bases fitting TRBD2. Germline V CDR1 and CDR2: KGHSH, LQKENI. This CDR3 comprises 14 residues. V lost 2 bases to trimming and J lost 6 bases; unmatched junction nucleotides: 4. CDR3 DNA sequence: TGTGCCAGCTCACCAGTGGCGGGGGGTGATACGCAGTATTTT. Translated, it gives CASSPVAGGDTQYF. The full variable domain, with the rest looked up from reference TRBV18 and TRBJ2-3, is NAGVMQNPRHLVRRRGQEARLRCSPMKGHSHVYWYRQLPEEGLKFMVYLQKENIIDESGMPKERFSAEFPKEGPSILRIQQVVRGDSAAYFCASSPVAGGDTQYFGPGTRLTVL.

This chain joins TRBV10-3 and TRBJ2-1; 11 nucleotides align to TRBD2. The germline gives CDR1 ENHRY, CDR2 SYGVKD. The CDR3 loop spans 16 amino acids. Losses at the gene ends were 6 bases for V and 0 bases for J; bases not matched to a gene: 4. The CDR3 sequence is CAIRLGTSGSYNEQFF. The CDR3 coding sequence is TGTGCCATCAGACTCGGGACTAGCGGCTCCTACAATGAGCAGTTCTTC.

With regard to this clone: Other DNA sequences within the sample encode an identical CDR3. The CDR3 protein is CASSLDSNQPQHF. CDR3 in DNA: TGTGCCAGCAGCTTAGATAGCAATCAGCCCCAGCATTTT. The genes are TRBV7-9 and TRBJ1-5, with unresolved D. V lost 1 base to trimming and J lost 0 bases, with 1 base between them. Looked up from germline, CDR1 is SEHNR and CDR2 is FQNEAQ (reference sequence). The CDR3 loop spans 13 amino acids.

The sample holds one count of this clone. For the CDR3, the DNA is TGTGCCACCAGCTCTTACCGGGACAGCCAAGAGACCCAGTACTTC. Protein: CATSSYRDSQETQYF. This sequence joins TRBV15 and TRBJ2-5; 7 bases align to TRBD1. Germline V gene lookup returns CDR1 LNHNV and CDR2 YYDKDF (reference sequence). The CDR3 is 15 residues long. With 5 bases clipped from V and 1 base from J, the junction kept 7 bases outside the gene matches.